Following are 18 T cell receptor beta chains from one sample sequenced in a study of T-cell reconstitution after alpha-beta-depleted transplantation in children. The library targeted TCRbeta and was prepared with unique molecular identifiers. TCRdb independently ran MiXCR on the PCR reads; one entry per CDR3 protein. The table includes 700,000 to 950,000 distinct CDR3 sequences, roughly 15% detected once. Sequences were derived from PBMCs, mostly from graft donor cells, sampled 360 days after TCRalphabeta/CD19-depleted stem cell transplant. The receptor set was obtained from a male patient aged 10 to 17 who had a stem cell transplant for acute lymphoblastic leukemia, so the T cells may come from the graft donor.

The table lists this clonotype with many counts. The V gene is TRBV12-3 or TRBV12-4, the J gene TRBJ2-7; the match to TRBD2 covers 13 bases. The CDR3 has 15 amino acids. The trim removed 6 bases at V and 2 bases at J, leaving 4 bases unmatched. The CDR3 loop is CASRPGLAGTYEQYF. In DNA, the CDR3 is TGTGCCAGCAGGCCGGGACTAGCGGGGACCTACGAGCAGTACTTC.

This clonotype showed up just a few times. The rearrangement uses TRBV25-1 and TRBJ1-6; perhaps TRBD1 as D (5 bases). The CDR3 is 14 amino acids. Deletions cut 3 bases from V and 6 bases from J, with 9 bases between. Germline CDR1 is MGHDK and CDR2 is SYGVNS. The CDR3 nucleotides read TGTGCCAGCAGTGAGGTGGGGGGTAATTCACCCCTCCACTTT. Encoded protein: CASSEVGGNSPLHF.

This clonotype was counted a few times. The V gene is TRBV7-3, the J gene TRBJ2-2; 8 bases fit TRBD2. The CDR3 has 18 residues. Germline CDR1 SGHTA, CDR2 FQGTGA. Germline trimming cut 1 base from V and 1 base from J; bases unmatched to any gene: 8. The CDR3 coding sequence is TGTGCCAGCAGCTTAAGCCTCAGCGGGAGTAAGAACACCGGGGAGCTGTTTTTT. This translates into CASSLSLSGSKNTGELFF. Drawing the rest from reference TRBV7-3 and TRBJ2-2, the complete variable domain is GAGVSQTPSNKVTEKGKYVELRCDPISGHTALYWYRQSLGQGPEFLIYFQGTGAADDSGLPNDRFFAVRPEGSVSTLKIQRTERGDSAVYLCASSLSLSGSKNTGELFFGEGSRLTVL.

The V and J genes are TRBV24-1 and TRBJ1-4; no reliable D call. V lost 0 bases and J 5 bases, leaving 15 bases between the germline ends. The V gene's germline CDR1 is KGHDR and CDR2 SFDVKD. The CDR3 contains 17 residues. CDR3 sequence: CATSDLPAGGENEKLFF. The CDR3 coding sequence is TGTGCCACCAGTGATTTGCCCGCGGGAGGTGAGAATGAAAAACTGTTTTTT.

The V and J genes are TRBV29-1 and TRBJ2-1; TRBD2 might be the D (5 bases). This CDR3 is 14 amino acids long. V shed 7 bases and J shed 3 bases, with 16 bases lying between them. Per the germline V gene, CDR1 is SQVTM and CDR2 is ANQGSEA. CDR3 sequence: CSAGIDGDYNEQFF. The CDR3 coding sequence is TGCAGCGCTGGAATAGACGGGGACTACAATGAGCAGTTCTTC.

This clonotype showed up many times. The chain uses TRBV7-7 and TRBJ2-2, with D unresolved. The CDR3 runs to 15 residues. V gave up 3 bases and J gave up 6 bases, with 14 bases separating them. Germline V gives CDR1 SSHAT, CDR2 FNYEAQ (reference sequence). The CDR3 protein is CASSFSPTGAGELFF. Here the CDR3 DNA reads TGTGCCAGCAGCTTCTCCCCCACTGGGGCCGGGGAGCTGTTTTTT.

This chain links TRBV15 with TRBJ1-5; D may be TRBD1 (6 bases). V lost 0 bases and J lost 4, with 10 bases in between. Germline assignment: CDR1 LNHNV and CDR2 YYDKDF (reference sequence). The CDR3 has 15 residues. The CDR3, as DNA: TGTGCCACCAGCAGAGATGGGGGGGCAAATCAGCCCCAGCATTTT. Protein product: CATSRDGGANQPQHF.

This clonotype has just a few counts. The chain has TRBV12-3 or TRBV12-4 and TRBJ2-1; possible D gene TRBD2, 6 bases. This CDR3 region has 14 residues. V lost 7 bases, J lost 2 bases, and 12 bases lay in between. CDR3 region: CASTERATYNEQFF. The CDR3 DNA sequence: TGTGCCAGCACCGAGCGGGCAACCTACAATGAGCAGTTCTTC.

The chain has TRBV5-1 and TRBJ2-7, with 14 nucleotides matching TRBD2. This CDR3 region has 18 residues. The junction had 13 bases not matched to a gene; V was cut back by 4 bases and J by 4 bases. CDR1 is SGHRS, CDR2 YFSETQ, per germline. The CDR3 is CASSPTPGLAGAGYEQYF. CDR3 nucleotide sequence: TGCGCCAGCAGCCCGACCCCGGGACTAGCGGGAGCCGGTTACGAGCAGTACTTC. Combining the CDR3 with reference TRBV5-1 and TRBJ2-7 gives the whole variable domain KAGVTQTPRYLIKTRGQQVTLSCSPISGHRSVSWYQQTPGQGLQFLFEYFSETQRNKGNFPGRFSGRQFSNSRSEMNVSTLELGDSALYLCASSPTPGLAGAGYEQYFGPGTRLTVT.

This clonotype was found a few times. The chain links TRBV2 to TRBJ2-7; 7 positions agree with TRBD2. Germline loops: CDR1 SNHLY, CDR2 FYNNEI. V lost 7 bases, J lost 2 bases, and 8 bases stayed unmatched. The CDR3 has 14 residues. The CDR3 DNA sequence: TGTGCCAGCAAACATGCGGGAGTCGCCTACGAGCAGTACTTC. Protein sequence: CASKHAGVAYEQYF.

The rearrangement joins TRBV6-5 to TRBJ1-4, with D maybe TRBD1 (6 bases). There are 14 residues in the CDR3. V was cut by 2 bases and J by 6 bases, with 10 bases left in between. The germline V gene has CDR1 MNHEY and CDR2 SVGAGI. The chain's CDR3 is CASSYGGVDEKLFF. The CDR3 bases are TGTGCCAGCAGTTACGGGGGCGTAGATGAAAAACTGTTTTTT.

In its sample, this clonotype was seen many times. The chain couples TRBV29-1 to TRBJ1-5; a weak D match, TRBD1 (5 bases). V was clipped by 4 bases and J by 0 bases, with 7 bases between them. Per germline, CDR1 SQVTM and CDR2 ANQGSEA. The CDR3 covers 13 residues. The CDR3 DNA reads TGCAGCGTTGCCAGGGATAGCAATCAGCCCCAGCATTTT. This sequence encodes CSVARDSNQPQHF.

The CDR3, as DNA: TGTGCCAGCAGTCCCATGTGGAAAGCCAAAAACATTCAGTACTTC. Protein sequence: CASSPMWKAKNIQYF. The V call is TRBV6-2 or TRBV6-3, the J call TRBJ2-4; D unclear. V was cut by 5 bases and J by 0 bases, with 11 bases left in between. CDR1 is MNHEY, CDR2 SVGEGT, per germline. The CDR3 length is 15 residues.

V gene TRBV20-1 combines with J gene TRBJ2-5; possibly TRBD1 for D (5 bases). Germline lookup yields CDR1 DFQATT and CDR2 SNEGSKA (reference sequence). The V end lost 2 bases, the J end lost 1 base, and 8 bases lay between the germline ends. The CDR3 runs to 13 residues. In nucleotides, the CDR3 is TGCAGTGCTAGACAGGGATTCCAAGAGACCCAGTACTTC. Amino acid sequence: CSARQGFQETQYF.

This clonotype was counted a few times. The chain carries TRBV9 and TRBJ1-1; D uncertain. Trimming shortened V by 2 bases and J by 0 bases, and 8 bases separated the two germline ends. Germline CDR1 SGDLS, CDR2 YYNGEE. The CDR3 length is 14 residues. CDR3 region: CASSVGRVNTEAFF. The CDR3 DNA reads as TGTGCCAGCAGCGTCGGGCGGGTGAACACTGAAGCTTTCTTT. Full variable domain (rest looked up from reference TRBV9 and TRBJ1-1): DSGVTQTPKHLITATGQRVTLRCSPRSGDLSVYWYQQSLDQGLQFLIQYYNGEERAKGNILERFSAQQFPDLHSELNLSSLELGDSALYFCASSVGRVNTEAFFGQGTRLTVV.

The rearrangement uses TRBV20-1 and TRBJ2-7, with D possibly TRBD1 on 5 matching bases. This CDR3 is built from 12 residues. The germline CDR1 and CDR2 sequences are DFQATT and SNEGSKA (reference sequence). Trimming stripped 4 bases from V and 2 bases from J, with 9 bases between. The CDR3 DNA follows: TGCAGTGCTATGGGGCCCCCCTACGAGCAGTACTTC. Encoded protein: CSAMGPPYEQYF.

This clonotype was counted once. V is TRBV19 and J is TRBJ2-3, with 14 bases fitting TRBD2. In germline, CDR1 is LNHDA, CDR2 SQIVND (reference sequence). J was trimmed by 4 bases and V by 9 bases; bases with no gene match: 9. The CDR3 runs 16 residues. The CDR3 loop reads CASRPGLAGAADTQYF. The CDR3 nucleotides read TGTGCCAGCCGCCCGGGACTAGCGGGAGCCGCAGATACGCAGTATTTT.

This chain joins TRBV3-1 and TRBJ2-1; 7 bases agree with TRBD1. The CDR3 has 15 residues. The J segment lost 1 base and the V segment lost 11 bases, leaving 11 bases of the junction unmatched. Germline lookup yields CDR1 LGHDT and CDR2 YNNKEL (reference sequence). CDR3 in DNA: TGTGCCTGCTGCGAGCCGGGACAGTCCTACAATGAGCAGTTCTTC. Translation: CACCEPGQSYNEQFF.